The 13 T cell receptor beta chains below were found in one sample sequenced in a study of blood T cell repertoires in COVID-19. Some clones are missing from TCRdb's copy, which holds only in-frame ones; the method was immunoSEQ multiplex PCR. Found here are about 300,000 clones, around 92% of them singletons; the top ten hold around 6%. Input material: peripheral blood. The source is a man in his late teens or twenties who had recovered from COVID-19.

V and J are TRBV7-6 and TRBJ2-3; possibly TRBD2 for D (6 bases). The CDR3 sequence is 15 residues long. From germline, CDR1 is SGHVS and CDR2 FNYEAQ. Deletions cut 0 bases from V and 2 bases from J, with 9 bases between. The CDR3 spells CASSLAAGFTDTQYF. DNA of the CDR3: TGTGCCAGCAGCTTAGCGGCGGGATTCACAGATACGCAGTATTTT.

As to this clone: Other DNA variants within this sample encode the same CDR3. The DNA for the CDR3 is TGTGCCAGCAGCGTAGGTAGTTTAAATGAGCAGTTCTTC. Protein product: CASSVGSLNEQFF. The chain uses TRBV9 and TRBJ2-1; D unclear. V dropped 0 bases and J dropped 7 bases, with 8 bases sitting between them. Germline CDR1 and CDR2: SGDLS and YYNGEE. The CDR3 consists of 13 residues.

The V gene is TRBV6-1, the J gene TRBJ2-7, with 7 nucleotides matching TRBD2. The CDR3 has 16 amino acids. The trim removed 4 bases at V and 5 bases at J, leaving 14 bases unmatched. Germline CDR1 MNHNS, CDR2 SASEGT. CDR3 sequence: CASSGTQGAGLHEQYF. In DNA form, the CDR3 reads TGTGCCAGCAGTGGCACTCAAGGGGCGGGACTACACGAGCAGTACTTC.

The chain uses TRBV6-8 and TRBJ2-4, with 10 nucleotides matching TRBD2. The CDR3 runs to 21 residues. V lost 0 bases, J lost 1 base, and 15 bases stayed unmatched. Germline V gene lookup returns CDR1 MNHGY and CDR2 SAAAGT. The CDR3 sequence is CASSYSRPSGRGESAKNIQYF. CDR3 nucleotide sequence: TGTGCCAGCAGTTACTCGAGGCCTAGCGGGAGAGGAGAGTCGGCCAAAAACATTCAGTACTTC.

The chain has TRBV7-2 and TRBJ2-5; D is possibly TRBD1 (5 bases). In germline, CDR1 is SGHTA, CDR2 FQGNSA. V dropped 5 bases and J dropped 5 bases, with 15 bases sitting between them. The CDR3 covers 14 residues. The CDR3 DNA reads TGTGCCAGCAGCCCTCAGCAGGGCTACGAGACCCAGTACTTC. Its protein product is CASSPQQGYETQYF.

The rearrangement links TRBV7-9 to TRBJ1-1; 8 positions match TRBD1. Germline V gene data show CDR1 as SEHNR and CDR2 as FQNEAQ (reference sequence). CDR3 length: 14 amino acids. V lost 5 bases, J lost 5 bases, and 7 bases stayed unmatched. This chain's CDR3 is CASSLRTGRTEAFF. The CDR3 DNA sequence: TGTGCCAGCAGCCTACGGACAGGGCGGACTGAAGCTTTCTTT.

Only a few counts were recorded for this clone. The chain recombines TRBV6-6 with TRBJ2-7, with 7 bases that match TRBD1. Germline values: CDR1 MNHNY, CDR2 SVGAGI (reference sequence). CDR3 size: 12 residues. V gave up 8 bases and J gave up 2 bases; unmatched junction bases: 3. The CDR3 loop reads CASSGTAYEQYF. CDR3 nucleotide sequence: TGTGCCAGCTCGGGGACAGCCTACGAGCAGTACTTC.

The chain joins TRBV5-8 to TRBJ2-3; TRBD1 matches 7 bases. After removal of 2 bases from V and 1 base from J, the junction contained 4 bases not matched to a gene. The CDR3 extends over 15 amino acids. Looked up from germline, CDR1 is SGHTS and CDR2 is YDEGEE. CDR3 nucleotides: TGTGCCAGCAGCTTAAGGACAGGCCGCACAGATACGCAGTATTTT. Encoded protein: CASSLRTGRTDTQYF.

The V and J genes are TRBV7-9 and TRBJ1-1, with D perhaps matching TRBD1 (5 bases). CDR3 length equals 18 residues. Per germline, CDR1 SEHNR and CDR2 FQNEAQ (reference sequence). V lost 3 bases, J lost 0 bases, and 20 bases lay in between. CDR3 sequence (DNA): TGTGCCAGCAGCTTGGGCTTCGAGGAGGGGCGGGTGAACACTGAAGCTTTCTTT. Protein: CASSLGFEEGRVNTEAFF.

The rearrangement uses TRBV27 and TRBJ2-3; tentative D call: TRBD2 (5 bases). Germline-derived CDR1 and CDR2 are MNHEY and SMNVEV (reference sequence). The CDR3 covers 12 residues. The germline V and J ends were trimmed by 3 bases and 7 bases, with 8 bases remaining between them. CDR3 sequence reads: CASSFGGNTQYF. For the CDR3, the DNA is TGTGCCAGCAGTTTCGGAGGAAATACGCAGTATTTT.

The gene calls are TRBV29-1 and TRBJ1-1; 9 bases fit TRBD1. This CDR3 is built from 18 residues. V lost 0 bases to trimming and J lost 2 bases; unmatched junction nucleotides: 13. Per the germline V gene, CDR1 is SQVTM and CDR2 is ANQGSEA. The CDR3 DNA is TGCAGCGTTGAAGATCCCGTTTCGATGGACAGGGGTAACACTGAAGCTTTCTTT. Its protein is CSVEDPVSMDRGNTEAFF.

The chain has TRBV5-4 and TRBJ2-5; TRBD2 agrees at 13 bases. The CDR3 extends over 17 amino acids. V was pared by 0 bases and J by 5 bases, with 7 bases of the junction left unmatched. Germline-derived CDR1 and CDR2 are SGHNT and YYREEE (reference sequence). CDR3 nucleotide sequence: TGTGCCAGCAGCTTGGGAAAGGGACTAGCGGGATTGGAGACCCAGTACTTC. Its translation is CASSLGKGLAGLETQYF.

J is TRBJ1-2 and V is TRBV28; TRBD1 matches at 9 bases. This CDR3 has 17 amino acids. Trimming took 4 bases from V and 8 from J; bases not matched to a gene: 17. Germline CDR1 is MDHEN and CDR2 is SYDVKM. CDR3 DNA: TGTGCCAGCAGTTACCGGGACAGGGATATATTCGAAGACGGCTACACCTTC. Protein: CASSYRDRDIFEDGYTF.